A single sample is the source of the 16 T cell receptor beta chains below, sequenced in a study of cytomegalovirus exposure and HLA in healthy donors. PCR involved 60 Vbeta and 13 Jbeta primers. Sequenced by immunoSEQ multiplex PCR; TCRdb stores in-frame clones only, minus some. The sample contains 100,000 to 150,000 clones, 77% of which appear only once. Input material: PBMCs. These receptors were obtained from a man aged 50 to 59 in good health and CMV-seropositive.

This clone was seen a few times. This chain links TRBV28 with TRBJ2-5; the D gene is possibly TRBD1 (5 bases). TRBJ2-7 matches the DNA end more closely, so the J call is doubtful. Per germline, CDR1 MDHEN and CDR2 SYDVKM. The CDR3 length is 12 residues. CDR3 nucleotide sequence: TGTGCCAGCAGGACAGAAGGTTACGAGCAGTACTTC. Residues: CASRTEGYEQYF.

The chain combines TRBV27 with TRBJ1-1; 8 bases are shared with TRBD1. Unmatched junction bases numbered 6, after V lost 5 bases and J lost 7 bases. The CDR3 is made up of 13 amino acids. Germline values: CDR1 MNHEY, CDR2 SMNVEV (reference sequence). Written as DNA, the CDR3 is TGTGCCAGCAGTGGGACAGGTAGAGGTGAAGCTTTCTTT. Amino acid sequence: CASSGTGRGEAFF.

J is TRBJ2-1 and V is TRBV5-1; a weak D match, TRBD2 (6 bases). This CDR3 contains 14 residues. The V gene lost 0 bases and the J gene lost 9 bases, with 13 bases spanning the gap. CDR1 is SGHRS and CDR2 is YFSETQ in the germline V gene. The CDR3 sequence: CASSLDPGVIEQFF. In nucleotides, the CDR3 is TGCGCCAGCAGCTTGGATCCGGGAGTGATTGAGCAGTTCTTC.

The gene calls are TRBV7-9 and TRBJ2-3; D is possibly TRBD1 (6 bases). The ends were cut back, 5 bases at V and 1 base at J, with 19 bases in the middle. Germline V lookup: CDR1 SEHNR, CDR2 FQNEAQ (reference sequence). The CDR3 consists of 17 residues. The CDR3 DNA reads as TGTGCCAGCAGCCCGACCACAGGGCCAGGCGGCACAGATACGCAGTATTTT. Its translation is CASSPTTGPGGTDTQYF.

The rearrangement links TRBV5-1 to TRBJ2-3; TRBD2 agrees at 10 bases. The CDR3 length is 16 residues. The V segment lost 0 bases and the J segment 1 base; nucleotides outside the gene matches: 2. Germline V gene lookup returns CDR1 SGHRS and CDR2 YFSETQ. The CDR3 bases are TGCGCCAGCAGCTTGGAGGGGACTAGCGGCACAGATACGCAGTATTTT. It is translated as CASSLEGTSGTDTQYF.

The CDR3 loop is CASSPQPTRPYEAFF. For the CDR3, the DNA is TGTGCCAGCAGCCCCCAACCTACTAGACCCTATGAAGCTTTCTTT. V is TRBV5-6 and J is TRBJ1-1, with no clear D. CDR3 size: 15 residues. Germline V CDR1 and CDR2: SGHDT, YYEEEE. Trimming shortened V by 4 bases and J by 7 bases, and 20 bases separated the two germline ends.

This clone was counted a few times. J is TRBJ1-2 and V is TRBV6-1; maybe TRBD1 (6 bases). In germline, CDR1 is MNHNS, CDR2 SASEGT. Trimming took off 6 bases at V and 8 bases at J, with 22 bases between the two ends. The CDR3 runs to 15 residues. The CDR3 DNA reads as TGTGCCAGCAGGGAACAAACGGGGGGCTATGTGGGCTACACCTTC. Amino acids: CASREQTGGYVGYTF.

The V call is TRBV7-8, the J call TRBJ1-1; D might be TRBD1 (6 bases). V was shortened by 5 bases and J by 0 bases, with 16 bases between the two germline ends. Per the germline V gene, CDR1 is SGHVS and CDR2 is FQNEAQ. There are 16 residues in the CDR3. The DNA for the CDR3 is TGTGCCAGCAGCGCCCGGACAGCTAGGATGAACACTGAAGCTTTCTTT. Its translation: CASSARTARMNTEAFF. The complete variable domain, with remaining parts taken from reference TRBV7-8 and TRBJ1-1, reads GAGVSQSPRYKVAKRGQDVALRCDPISGHVSLFWYQQALGQGPEFLTYFQNEAQLDKSGLPSDRFFAERPEGSVSTLKIQRTQQEDSAVYLCASSARTARMNTEAFFGQGTRLTVV.

This chain connects TRBV4-1 to TRBJ2-2; 12 bases map to TRBD2. V gave up 5 bases and J gave up 1 base; unmatched junction bases: 5. The V gene's germline CDR1 is MGHRA and CDR2 YSYEKL. This CDR3 comprises 17 residues. The CDR3: CASSSRLAGENTGELFF. Here the CDR3 DNA reads TGCGCCAGCAGCTCCCGACTAGCGGGAGAGAACACCGGGGAGCTGTTTTTT.

J is TRBJ1-1 and V is TRBV4-2; the D is unclear. The CDR3 consists of 15 residues. CDR1 LGHNA and CDR2 YNFKEQ come from the germline V gene. Trimming pared 0 bases from V and 0 bases from J, leaving 8 bases between. DNA of the CDR3: TGTGCCAGCAGCCAAGATCCCGGGGTGAACACTGAAGCTTTCTTT. This codes for CASSQDPGVNTEAFF.

The chain joins TRBV29-1 to TRBJ2-1, with 13 bases fitting TRBD2. Losses at the gene ends were 4 bases for V and 4 bases for J; bases not matched to a gene: 1. CDR3 size: 14 residues. CDR1 and CDR2 from the germline V gene are SQVTM and ANQGSEA. CDR3 bases: TGCAGCGTTGGGACTAGCGGGAGTTACAATGAGCAGTTCTTC. Translating it yields CSVGTSGSYNEQFF.

The chain recombines TRBV6-5 with TRBJ1-2; TRBD1 agrees at 7 bases. Germline values: CDR1 MNHEY, CDR2 SVGAGI. V shed 4 bases, J shed 7 bases, and the junction held 6 bases outside the gene matches. This CDR3 contains 13 residues. CDR3 loop: CASSSGTVGGYTF. CDR3 coding DNA: TGTGCCAGCAGTTCCGGGACAGTCGGTGGCTACACCTTC.

V gene TRBV6-4 combines with J gene TRBJ2-7, with 9 positions matching TRBD1. The length of the CDR3 is 16 residues. Germline V gives CDR1 MRHNA, CDR2 SNTAGT. V trimming: 0 bases; J trimming: 7 bases; junction bases outside the gene matches: 10. CDR3 bases: TGTGCCAGCAGTGACTCCCCCCCAAGGACAGGGGATGAGCAGTACTTC. Protein product: CASSDSPPRTGDEQYF.

The chain recombines TRBV5-1 with TRBJ2-1; 9 bases map to TRBD1. Germline CDR1 and CDR2: SGHRS and YFSETQ. V shed 4 bases and J 0 bases; nucleotides not matched to a gene: 5. The CDR3 contains 16 residues. The CDR3 here is CASSQQGASSYNEQFF. CDR3 DNA sequence: TGCGCCAGCAGCCAACAGGGGGCTAGCTCCTACAATGAGCAGTTCTTC.

The chain recombines TRBV6-5 with TRBJ2-1, with TRBD1 identical over 8 bases. V was clipped by 5 bases and J by 8 bases; unmatched bases: 8. In germline, CDR1 is MNHEY, CDR2 SVGAGI. The CDR3 loop spans 14 amino acids. Here the CDR3 reads CASSRLDRADEQFF. The CDR3 bases are TGTGCCAGCAGTCGACTGGACAGGGCCGATGAGCAGTTCTTC.

The chain combines TRBV12-5 with TRBJ1-5, with D tentatively TRBD1 (6 bases). V lost 7 bases to trimming and J lost 3 bases, with 13 bases between them. The CDR3 runs to 14 residues. Germline CDR1 and CDR2: LGHNT and FRNRAP. The CDR3 DNA reads TGTGCTAGTGCCTTAGGGGGAAACAATCAGCCCCAGCATTTT. Its translation: CASALGGNNQPQHF. Drawing the rest from reference TRBV12-5 and TRBJ1-5, the complete variable domain is DARVTQTPRHKVTEMGQEVTMRCQPILGHNTVFWYRQTMMQGLELLAYFRNRAPLDDSGMPKDRFSAEMPDATLATLKIQPSEPRDSAVYFCASALGGNNQPQHFGDGTRLSIL.